The 17 T cell receptor beta chains presented below share a single source sample, sequenced in a study of cytomegalovirus exposure and HLA in healthy donors. PCR employed 60 Vbeta and 13 Jbeta primers. Data came from immunoSEQ multiplex PCR; TCRdb stores just in-frame clones and leaves some out. The sample records 150,000 to 180,000 clones, about 76% being singletons. The sample taken for sequencing was PBMCs. These receptors were collected from a young man in good health and CMV-seropositive.

The DNA of the CDR3 is TGTGCCAGCTCAAGTGACCCCAGGAAGTATTTT. Its protein is CASSSDPRKYF. The rearrangement uses TRBV18 and TRBJ2-3, with D uncertain. Trimming removed 5 bases from V and 13 bases from J, with 13 bases in between. From germline, CDR1 is KGHSH and CDR2 LQKENI. The CDR3 consists of 11 residues.

The chain is built from TRBV9 and TRBJ1-3; unclear D gene. Trimming left V 4 bases short and J 4 bases short, with 9 bases between. CDR1 and CDR2 from the germline V gene are SGDLS and YYNGEE. The CDR3 runs 13 residues. For the CDR3, the DNA is TGTGCCAGCAGCCTGACTGGGGGAAACACCATATATTTT. It is translated as CASSLTGGNTIYF.

The rearrangement links TRBV19 to TRBJ1-1; a weak D match, TRBD1 (5 bases). The V and J ends lost 6 bases and 0 bases respectively, with 14 bases between them. CDR1 and CDR2 (germline): LNHDA, SQIVND (reference sequence). This CDR3 has 15 amino acids. CDR3 loop: CASRIDSVMNTEAFF. Here the CDR3 DNA reads TGTGCCAGTAGGATTGACAGTGTTATGAACACTGAAGCTTTCTTT.

This clone occurred a few times. The chain links TRBV9 to TRBJ2-2; 8 bases fit TRBD1. Germline CDR1 and CDR2: SGDLS and YYNGEE. The CDR3 has 16 amino acids. Losses at the gene ends were 4 bases for V and 3 bases for J; bases not matched to a gene: 8. The CDR3 sequence is CASSLFDRGYTGELFF. CDR3 DNA sequence: TGTGCCAGCAGCCTTTTCGACAGGGGTTACACCGGGGAGCTGTTTTTT.

The chain couples TRBV6-5 to TRBJ1-1; D remains ambiguous. V was clipped by 5 bases and J by 3 bases, with 10 bases between them. The CDR3 consists of 13 residues. Germline lookup yields CDR1 MNHEY and CDR2 SVGAGI. CDR3 sequence (DNA): TGTGCCAGCAGTGCCCTCCGGGACACTGAAGCTTTCTTT. This gives the protein CASSALRDTEAFF.

The chain uses TRBV7-8 and TRBJ1-2; 7 bases agree with TRBD1. Germline CDR1 SGHVS, CDR2 FQNEAQ. CDR3 length: 11 amino acids. The junction had 8 bases not matched to a gene; V was cut back by 5 bases and J by 14 bases. The CDR3 is CASSLGQNLTF. DNA for the CDR3: TGTGCCAGCAGCCTGGGACAGAACCTAACCTTC.

This sequence joins TRBV5-1 and TRBJ2-1; D is possibly TRBD2 (6 bases). The V and J ends lost 0 bases and 6 bases respectively, with 13 bases between them. Germline loops: CDR1 SGHRS, CDR2 YFSETQ. The CDR3 sequence is 15 residues long. The CDR3 DNA is TGCGCCAGCAGCTTGGCGGGACTCCCCAGCAATGAGCAGTTCTTC. This codes for CASSLAGLPSNEQFF.

This clone turned up a few times. The chain has TRBV10-2 and TRBJ2-1, with TRBD1 matching 7 bases. V dropped 6 bases and J dropped 7; count of bases not matched to a gene: 9. Germline V gene lookup returns CDR1 WSHSY and CDR2 SAAADI. This CDR3 spans 14 amino acids. CDR3 DNA sequence: TGCGCCAGCAGCCGACAGGGAAGGGATAATGAGCAGTTCTTC. Amino acid sequence: CASSRQGRDNEQFF.

The CDR3 nucleotides read TGTGCCACCAGCAGGGGGGGACAGCTGAACACTGAAGCTTTCTTT. It specifies CATSRGGQLNTEAFF. This chain joins TRBV15 and TRBJ1-1; 7 nucleotides align to TRBD1. Germline lookup yields CDR1 LNHNV and CDR2 YYDKDF (reference sequence). V dropped 3 bases and J dropped 0; count of bases not matched to a gene: 4. This CDR3 comprises 15 residues.

This chain uses TRBV10-3 with TRBJ2-1; D is perhaps TRBD1 (5 bases). Germline CDR1 and CDR2: ENHRY and SYGVKD. Trimming cost V 3 bases and J 7 bases, with 22 bases left between them. The CDR3 spans 17 residues. CDR3 nucleotide sequence: TGTGCCATCAGTGACATGGATTTCAGGGTTATGCAAAATGAGCAGTTCTTC. Amino acids: CAISDMDFRVMQNEQFF.

The chain employs TRBV9 and TRBJ1-2; the match to TRBD1 covers 7 bases. The CDR3 has 15 amino acids. Germline-derived CDR1 and CDR2 are SGDLS and YYNGEE. V lost 3 bases and J lost 3; bases outside the gene matches: 8. CDR3 sequence: CASSGGQNTDYGYTF. CDR3 coding DNA: TGTGCCAGCAGCGGGGGACAGAACACCGACTATGGCTACACCTTC.

This clone has a handful of counts. The chain links TRBV7-8 to TRBJ2-5, with 7 bases matching TRBD2. Germline CDR1 is SGHVS and CDR2 is FQNEAQ. Unmatched junction bases numbered 6, after V lost 6 bases and J lost 2 bases. The CDR3 totals 14 residues. The CDR3 reads CASSPGTTQETQYF. The DNA for the CDR3 is TGTGCCAGCAGTCCCGGGACTACACAAGAGACCCAGTACTTC. Using reference TRBV7-8 and TRBJ2-5 for the parts outside the CDR3, the full variable domain is GAGVSQSPRYKVAKRGQDVALRCDPISGHVSLFWYQQALGQGPEFLTYFQNEAQLDKSGLPSDRFFAERPEGSVSTLKIQRTQQEDSAVYLCASSPGTTQETQYFGPGTRLLVL.

The rearrangement uses TRBV7-9 and TRBJ2-7; 9 bases map to TRBD1. This CDR3 contains 16 residues. Trimming took 5 bases from V and 0 from J; bases not matched to a gene: 8. Germline values: CDR1 SEHNR, CDR2 FQNEAQ (reference sequence). The CDR3: CASSPGQGIPSYEQYF. The DNA for the CDR3 is TGTGCCAGCAGCCCCGGACAGGGGATCCCCTCCTACGAGCAGTACTTC.

The chain recombines TRBV5-6 with TRBJ1-1, with 8 bases matching TRBD1. The CDR3 length is 14 residues. The junction had 6 bases not matched to a gene; V was cut back by 4 bases and J by 4 bases. Germline V CDR1 and CDR2: SGHDT, YYEEEE. CDR3 nucleotides: TGTGCCAGCAGCCCGGCAGGGGGCGCCACTGAAGCTTTCTTT. This codes for CASSPAGGATEAFF.

The rearrangement links TRBV29-1 to TRBJ1-3; D uncertain. Trimming removed 6 bases from V and 2 bases from J, with 5 bases in between. The CDR3 loop spans 11 amino acids. CDR1 SQVTM and CDR2 ANQGSEA come from the germline V gene. CDR3 DNA sequence: TGCAGCGTGGCAGCTGGAAACACCATATATTTT. Protein sequence: CSVAAGNTIYF.

The chain joins TRBV25-1 to TRBJ2-1; D perhaps matches TRBD2 (5 bases). The germline gives CDR1 MGHDK, CDR2 SYGVNS. V gave up 6 bases and J gave up 6 bases, with 12 bases separating them. CDR3 length equals 13 residues. The CDR3 sequence is CASRRSAGNEQFF. DNA for the CDR3: TGTGCCAGCAGGCGGAGCGCGGGCAATGAGCAGTTCTTC.

The chain is built from TRBV18 and TRBJ2-1; 7 nucleotides agree with TRBD2. Trimming cost V 3 bases and J 2 bases; bases outside gene matches: 4. Per the germline V gene, CDR1 is KGHSH and CDR2 is LQKENI. The CDR3 is 15 residues long. Written as DNA, the CDR3 is TGTGCCAGCTCACCCGCAAGCGGGACCTACAATGAGCAGTTCTTC. Protein sequence: CASSPASGTYNEQFF.